These 11 T cell receptor beta chains were all obtained from the same sample, sequenced in a study of blood T cell repertoires in COVID-19. Using immunoSEQ multiplex PCR, the repertoire was profiled, and TCRdb retains in-frame clones only, with some absent. The sample consists of about 170,000 clones, about 80% of them appearing once. Specimen: PBMCs or T cells enriched from blood (not recorded which). Receptors originate from a woman between 65 and 79 years old in a cohort exposed to, infected with or recovered from COVID-19 (not recorded which).

The gene calls are TRBV6-5 and TRBJ2-7; 10 bases are shared with TRBD1. There are 15 residues in the CDR3. Germline V gives CDR1 MNHEY, CDR2 SVGAGI. With 0 bases clipped from V and 6 bases from J, the junction kept 5 bases outside the gene matches. Here the CDR3 reads CASSYSWTGGGEQYF. Here the CDR3 DNA reads TGTGCCAGCAGTTACTCTTGGACAGGGGGTGGCGAGCAGTACTTC.

CDR3 residues: CASSLVRGLGPQHF. The CDR3 nucleotides are TGTGCCAGCAGCTTAGTCAGGGGCCTCGGGCCCCAGCATTTT. The chain recombines TRBV7-8 with TRBJ1-5; possible D gene TRBD1, 6 bases. Germline CDR1 reads SGHVS; CDR2 reads FQNEAQ. The CDR3 spans 14 residues. V was clipped by 1 base and J by 9 bases, with 13 bases between them.

The chain uses TRBV28 and TRBJ2-7; TRBD1 might be the D (6 bases). The V gene lost 5 bases and the J gene lost 7 bases, with 21 bases spanning the gap. The CDR3 consists of 15 residues. From germline, CDR1 is MDHEN and CDR2 SYDVKM. Here the CDR3 reads CASSPGTLISREQYF. Written as DNA, the CDR3 is TGTGCCAGCAGTCCCGGGACACTCATATCTCGGGAGCAGTACTTC.

J is TRBJ2-1 and V is TRBV11-2, with D tentatively TRBD2 (5 bases). V was pared by 0 bases and J by 0 bases, with 15 bases between. The CDR3 has 18 amino acids. CDR1 is SGHAT, CDR2 FQNNGV, per germline. The CDR3 reads CASSLEVSGIHSYNEQFF. The CDR3, as DNA: TGTGCCAGCAGCTTAGAGGTCAGCGGAATACACTCCTACAATGAGCAGTTCTTC.

In its sample, this clone was seen a few times. The rearrangement joins TRBV29-1 to TRBJ1-6, with 7 bases that match TRBD1. Germline V gene sequence: CDR1 SQVTM, CDR2 ANQGSEA. The CDR3 spans 15 residues. V trimming: 7 bases; J trimming: 0 bases; junction bases outside the gene matches: 6. CDR3 sequence (DNA): TGCAGCGCCCGGACAGGTCGCTCCTATAATTCACCCCTCCACTTT. Amino acids: CSARTGRSYNSPLHF. The entire variable domain, with the rest obtained from reference TRBV29-1 and TRBJ1-6, is as follows: SAVISQKPSRDICQRGTSLTIQCQVDSQVTMMFWYRQQPGQSLTLIATANQGSEATYESGFVIDKFPISRPNLTFSTLTVSNMSPEDSSIYLCSARTGRSYNSPLHFGNGTRLTVT.

The J gene is TRBJ2-5, the V gene TRBV12-3 or TRBV12-4, with 7 bases that match TRBD1. V lost 5 bases to trimming and J lost 1 base; unmatched junction nucleotides: 1. This CDR3 is 13 amino acids long. The CDR3 coding sequence is TGTGCCAGCAGTCGGGACAGCCAAGAGACCCAGTACTTC. Its translation is CASSRDSQETQYF.

This clone was seen only a few times. The chain joins TRBV7-9 to TRBJ2-2, with D maybe TRBD2 (6 bases). Per the germline V gene, CDR1 is SEHNR and CDR2 is FQNEAQ (reference sequence). CDR3 length equals 16 residues. Trimming shortened V by 5 bases and J by 0 bases, and 13 bases separated the two germline ends. The chain's CDR3 is CASSPDSGPNTGELFF. The CDR3 DNA is TGTGCCAGCAGCCCTGATAGCGGTCCGAACACCGGGGAGCTGTTTTTT.

V usage is TRBV12-3 or TRBV12-4 and J usage is TRBJ2-1; possible D gene TRBD1, 6 bases. The V end was cut by 1 base, the J end by 16 bases, with 14 bases between. This CDR3 region has 12 residues. CDR3 residues: CASSLGGPSGFF. The DNA of the CDR3 is TGTGCCAGCAGTTTAGGGGGGCCCTCGGGATTCTTC.

CDR3 in DNA: TGTGCCAGCAGCTTGTTTTGGACAGATGAAGAGACCCAGTACTTC. Translating it yields CASSLFWTDEETQYF. The V gene is TRBV5-5, the J gene TRBJ2-5; possible D gene TRBD1, 6 bases. CDR3 length equals 15 residues. Germline CDR1 SGHKS, CDR2 YYEKEE (reference sequence). V lost 1 base and J lost 3, with 13 bases in between.

The chain combines TRBV7-2 with TRBJ2-1, with a weak D call TRBD2 (6 bases). V shed 3 bases and J shed 0 bases, with 15 bases lying between them. Germline assignment: CDR1 SGHTA and CDR2 FQGNSA. This CDR3 has 17 residues. The DNA for the CDR3 is TGTGCCAGCAGCTTGGCGCCTGGGGGGTCCTCCTACAATGAGCAGTTCTTC. Translation: CASSLAPGGSSYNEQFF.

The V gene is TRBV5-1, the J gene TRBJ2-7; 7 bases fit TRBD1. V lost 3 bases to trimming and J lost 1 base; unmatched junction nucleotides: 4. The CDR3 contains 14 residues. Germline V lookup: CDR1 SGHRS, CDR2 YFSETQ. The CDR3 sequence is CASSSDRDSYEQYF. In DNA form, the CDR3 reads TGCGCCAGCAGCTCCGACAGGGATTCCTACGAGCAGTACTTC.